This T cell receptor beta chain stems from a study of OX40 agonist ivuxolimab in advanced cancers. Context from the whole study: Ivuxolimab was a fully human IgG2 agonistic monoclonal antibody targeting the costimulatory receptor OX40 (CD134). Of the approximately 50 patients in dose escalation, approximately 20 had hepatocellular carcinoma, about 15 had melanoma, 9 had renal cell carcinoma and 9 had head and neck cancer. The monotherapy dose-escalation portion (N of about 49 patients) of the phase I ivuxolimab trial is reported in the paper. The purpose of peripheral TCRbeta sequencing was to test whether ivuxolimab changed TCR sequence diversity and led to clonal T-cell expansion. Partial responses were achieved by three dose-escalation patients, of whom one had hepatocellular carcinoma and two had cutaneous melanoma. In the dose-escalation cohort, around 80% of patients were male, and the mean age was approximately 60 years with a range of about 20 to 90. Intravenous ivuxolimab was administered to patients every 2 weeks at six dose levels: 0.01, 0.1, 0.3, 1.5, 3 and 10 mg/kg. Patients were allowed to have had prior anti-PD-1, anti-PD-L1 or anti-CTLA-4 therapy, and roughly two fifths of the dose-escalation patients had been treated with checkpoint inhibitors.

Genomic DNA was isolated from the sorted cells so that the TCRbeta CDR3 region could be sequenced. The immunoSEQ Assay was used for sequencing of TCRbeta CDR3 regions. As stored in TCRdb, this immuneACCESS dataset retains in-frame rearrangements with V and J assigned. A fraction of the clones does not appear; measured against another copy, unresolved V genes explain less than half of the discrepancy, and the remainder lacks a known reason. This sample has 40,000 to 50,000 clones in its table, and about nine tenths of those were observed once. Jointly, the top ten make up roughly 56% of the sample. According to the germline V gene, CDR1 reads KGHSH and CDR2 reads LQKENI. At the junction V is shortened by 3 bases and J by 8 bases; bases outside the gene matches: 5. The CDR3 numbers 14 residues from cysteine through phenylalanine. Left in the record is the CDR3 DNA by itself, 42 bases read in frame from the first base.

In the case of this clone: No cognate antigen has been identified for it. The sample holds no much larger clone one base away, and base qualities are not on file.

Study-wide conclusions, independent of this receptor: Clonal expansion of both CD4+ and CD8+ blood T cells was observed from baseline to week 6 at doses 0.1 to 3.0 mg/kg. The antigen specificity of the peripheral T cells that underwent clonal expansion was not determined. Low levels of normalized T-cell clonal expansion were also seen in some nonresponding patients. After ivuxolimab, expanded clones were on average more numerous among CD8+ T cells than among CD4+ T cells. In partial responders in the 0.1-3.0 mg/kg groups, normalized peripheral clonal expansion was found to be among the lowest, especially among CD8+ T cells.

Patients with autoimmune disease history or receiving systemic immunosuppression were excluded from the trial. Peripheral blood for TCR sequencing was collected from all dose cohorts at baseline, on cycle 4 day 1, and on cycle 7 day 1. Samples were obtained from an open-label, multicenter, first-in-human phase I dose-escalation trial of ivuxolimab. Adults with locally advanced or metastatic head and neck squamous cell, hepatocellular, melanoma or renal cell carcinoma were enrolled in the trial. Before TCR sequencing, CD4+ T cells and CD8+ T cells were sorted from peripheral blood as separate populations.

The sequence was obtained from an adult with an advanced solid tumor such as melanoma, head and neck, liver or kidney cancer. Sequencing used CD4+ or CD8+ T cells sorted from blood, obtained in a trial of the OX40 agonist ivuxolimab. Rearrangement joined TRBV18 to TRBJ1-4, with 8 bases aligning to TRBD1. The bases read TGTGCCAGCTCACCCGCAGGGGGCGCGGAAAAACTGTTTTTT. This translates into CASSPAGGAEKLFF.